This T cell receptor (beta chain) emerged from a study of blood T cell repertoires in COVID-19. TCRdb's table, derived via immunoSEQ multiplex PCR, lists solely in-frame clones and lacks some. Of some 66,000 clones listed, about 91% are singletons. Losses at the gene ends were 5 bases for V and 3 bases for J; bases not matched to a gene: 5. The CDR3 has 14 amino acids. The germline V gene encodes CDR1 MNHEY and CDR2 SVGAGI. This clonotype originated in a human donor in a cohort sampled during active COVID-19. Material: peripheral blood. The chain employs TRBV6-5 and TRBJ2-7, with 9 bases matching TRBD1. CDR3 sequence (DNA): TGTGCCAGCAGTAGCCCGACAGGGGGCTACGAGCAGTACTTC. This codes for CASSSPTGGYEQYF.